One sample yielded the 23 T cell receptor beta chains listed below, sequenced in a study of control samples from healthy donors and cancer patients. Only in-frame clones appear in the TCRdb table, and some are missing; sequencing was by immunoSEQ multiplex PCR. The table has around 90,000 clones, more than 75% seen once. The sequenced material came from blood. The receptors come from a middle-aged woman in good health.

The rearrangement joins TRBV7-8 to TRBJ1-3; 8 positions match TRBD1. Germline trimming cut 0 bases from V and 8 bases from J; bases unmatched to any gene: 12. The CDR3 is made up of 17 amino acids. In germline, CDR1 is SGHVS, CDR2 FQNEAQ. Here the CDR3 DNA reads TGTGCCAGCAGCTTAGCGGGGACAGGCGGACAGGGTTACACCATATATTTT. As protein: CASSLAGTGGQGYTIYF.

The genes are TRBV6-1 and TRBJ1-2; 8 positions agree with TRBD1. Germline CDR1 and CDR2: MNHNS and SASEGT. This CDR3 comprises 15 residues. With 0 bases clipped from V and 5 bases from J, the junction kept 5 bases outside the gene matches. CDR3 sequence: CASSEAAGGIYGYTF. DNA of the CDR3: TGTGCCAGCAGTGAAGCAGCAGGGGGCATATATGGCTACACCTTC.

The chain combines TRBV9 with TRBJ1-2; D gene uncertain. This CDR3 is 15 amino acids long. The V end lost 0 bases, the J end lost 3 bases, and 12 bases lay between the germline ends. The germline CDR1 and CDR2 sequences are SGDLS and YYNGEE. The CDR3 sequence: CASSVGGGRDYGYTF. CDR3 DNA sequence: TGTGCCAGCAGCGTAGGAGGAGGGAGGGACTATGGCTACACCTTC.

Concerning this clone: Other nucleotide sequences in the sample specify the same CDR3. The chain is built from TRBV21-1 and TRBJ1-5. TRBV21-1 counts as a pseudogene. The CDR3 totals 16 residues. CDR3 sequence: CASSLRRGESNQPQHF. The DNA for the CDR3 is TGTGCCAGCAGCCTTAGGCGGGGGGAAAGCAATCAGCCCCAGCATTTT.

The rearrangement links TRBV12-3 or TRBV12-4 to TRBJ1-2; tentative D call: TRBD1 (5 bases). V was trimmed by 8 bases and J by 11 bases, leaving 21 bases between them. The CDR3 runs 13 residues. This chain's CDR3 is CASRGTSGPRYTF. The DNA for the CDR3 is TGTGCCAGCCGCGGGACTTCGGGGCCTCGGTACACCTTC.

The chain employs TRBV24-1 and TRBJ1-5; D possibly corresponds to TRBD1 (5 bases). CDR3 size: 16 residues. With 2 bases removed from V and 2 bases from J, the gap between germline ends came to 12 bases. The germline V gene encodes CDR1 KGHDR and CDR2 SFDVKD. This chain's CDR3 is CATSDSTGAGNQPQHF. CDR3 sequence (DNA): TGTGCCACCAGTGATTCCACCGGGGCGGGCAATCAGCCCCAGCATTTT.

DNA of the CDR3: TGTGCCACCCTATCGACTAGCGGGGGACAGGGTGAGCAGTTCTTC. Protein sequence: CATLSTSGGQGEQFF. The V and J genes are TRBV10-3 and TRBJ2-1, with 12 positions matching TRBD2. CDR1 is ENHRY, CDR2 SYGVKD, per germline. Losses at the gene ends were 10 bases for V and 9 bases for J; bases not matched to a gene: 13. This CDR3 has 15 residues.

The chain combines TRBV6-5 with TRBJ1-1; possible D gene TRBD1, 5 bases. Germline-derived CDR1 and CDR2 are MNHEY and SVGAGI. The ends were cut back, 8 bases at V and 3 bases at J, with 16 bases in the middle. The CDR3 is 14 residues long. The CDR3 spells CASGRQLWDTEAFF. CDR3 nucleotides: TGTGCCAGCGGCAGACAGTTGTGGGACACTGAAGCTTTCTTT.

This clone was picked up one time. J is TRBJ2-1 and V is TRBV3-1 (or the pseudogene TRBV3-2), with TRBD1 as a possible D gene (5 bases). CDR3 size: 15 residues. V lost 5 bases to trimming and J lost 1 base, with 12 bases between them. Germline lookup yields CDR1 LGHDT and CDR2 YNNKEL (reference sequence). CDR3 loop: CASSSGWMSYNEQFF. The CDR3 region has the DNA TGTGCCAGCAGCTCAGGGTGGATGTCCTACAATGAGCAGTTCTTC.

This chain joins TRBV4-3 and TRBJ2-7; D perhaps matches TRBD2 (5 bases). This CDR3 is built from 15 residues. With 1 base removed from V and 0 bases from J, the gap between germline ends came to 10 bases. Germline lookup yields CDR1 LGHNA and CDR2 YSLEER. CDR3 in amino acids: CASSQGRRGSYEQYF. The CDR3 nucleotides read TGCGCCAGCAGCCAAGGTCGACGGGGCTCCTACGAGCAGTACTTC.

This chain links TRBV7-2 with TRBJ2-5, with 11 bases aligning to TRBD2. The V gene's germline CDR1 is SGHTA and CDR2 FQGNSA. The CDR3 consists of 15 residues. J lost 2 bases, V lost 3 bases, and 2 bases had no gene match. CDR3 nucleotides: TGTGCCAGCAGCTTGTTAGCGGGGGGGCAAGAGACCCAGTACTTC. Protein product: CASSLLAGGQETQYF. Full variable domain (outside the CDR3, taken from reference TRBV7-2 and TRBJ2-5): GAGVSQSPSNKVTEKGKDVELRCDPISGHTALYWYRQSLGQGLEFLIYFQGNSAPDKSGLPSDRFSAERTGGSVSTLTIQRTQQEDSAVYLCASSLLAGGQETQYFGPGTRLLVL.

This chain connects TRBV13 to TRBJ2-2; D uncertain. Trimming took 5 bases from V and 5 from J, leaving 18 bases between them. The length of the CDR3 is 16 residues. Germline CDR1 reads PRHDT; CDR2 reads FYEKMQ (reference sequence). The CDR3, as DNA: TGTGCCAGCAGCCCGGAGAGACCCCGTATAACCGGGGAGCTGTTTTTT. Translating it yields CASSPERPRITGELFF.

This clone was detected a few times. This chain uses TRBV5-4 with TRBJ1-1; D gene ambiguous. Per the germline V gene, CDR1 is SGHNT and CDR2 is YYREEE (reference sequence). The CDR3 contains 15 residues. The V gene lost 0 bases and the J gene lost 3 bases, with 12 bases spanning the gap. CDR3 in amino acids: CASSLARGEDTEAFF. The CDR3 DNA is TGTGCCAGCAGCTTGGCCCGGGGTGAGGACACTGAAGCTTTCTTT.

The rearrangement joins TRBV18 to TRBJ2-1; D might be TRBD2 (6 bases). The V end was cut by 2 bases, the J end by 1 base, with 12 bases between. The CDR3 contains 16 residues. CDR1 is KGHSH and CDR2 is LQKENI in the germline V gene. The CDR3 DNA sequence: TGTGCCAGCTCACCATACGGGACTCCGTCCTACAATGAGCAGTTCTTC. This gives the protein CASSPYGTPSYNEQFF. The whole variable domain, filled in from reference TRBV18 and TRBJ2-1, reads NAGVMQNPRHLVRRRGQEARLRCSPMKGHSHVYWYRQLPEEGLKFMVYLQKENIIDESGMPKERFSAEFPKEGPSILRIQQVVRGDSAAYFCASSPYGTPSYNEQFFGPGTRLTVL.

This sequence joins TRBV29-1 and TRBJ2-2; 11 bases line up with TRBD1. CDR3 length: 15 amino acids. The germline gives CDR1 SQVTM, CDR2 ANQGSEA. The trim removed 5 bases at V and 0 bases at J, leaving 2 bases unmatched. The CDR3 DNA sequence: TGCAGCGTTTCGGGACAGGGGGCGAACACCGGGGAGCTGTTTTTT. It codes for CSVSGQGANTGELFF.

The V and J genes are TRBV23-1 and TRBJ2-5; D could derive from TRBD1 or TRBD2 (5 bases each). TRBV23-1 qualifies as an ORF whose function is uncertain. The CDR3 is made up of 15 amino acids. Between the trimmed V and J ends, which lost 2 bases and 10 bases, there was a span of 20 bases. DNA for the CDR3: TGCGCCAGCAGTCAACCGGGACCGTCCTTTGTGAGCCAGTACTTC. Its translation is CASSQPGPSFVSQYF.

This rearrangement joins TRBV10-2 to TRBJ1-5; no clear D gene. This CDR3 comprises 13 residues. V shed 5 bases and J shed 4 bases, with 9 bases lying between them. The germline V gene has CDR1 WSHSY and CDR2 SAAADI. For the CDR3, the DNA is TGCGCCAGCAGTACAGAGACTAATCAGCCCCAGCATTTT. Protein: CASSTETNQPQHF.

The chain is built from TRBV12-3 or TRBV12-4 and TRBJ2-1; unclear D gene. Deletions cut 6 bases from V and 6 bases from J, with 9 bases between. The CDR3 sequence is 12 residues long. DNA of the CDR3: TGTGCCAGCAGCCTTTCTTTCAATGAGCAGTTCTTC. This encodes CASSLSFNEQFF.

J is TRBJ2-7 and V is TRBV30, with a possible D match to TRBD1 (6 bases). V lost 2 bases to trimming and J lost 3 bases, with 14 bases between them. Germline values: CDR1 GTSNPN, CDR2 SVGIG (reference sequence). The CDR3 extends over 14 amino acids. DNA for the CDR3: TGTGCCTGGAGTAAGGCAGGGGAGTACTACGAGCAGTACTTC. Translated, it gives CAWSKAGEYYEQYF. Full variable domain (rest looked up from reference TRBV30 and TRBJ2-7): SQTIHQWPATLVQPVGSPLSLECTVEGTSNPNLYWYRQAAGRGLQLLFYSVGIGQISSEVPQNLSASRPQDRQFILSSKKLLLSDSGFYLCAWSKAGEYYEQYFGPGTRLTVT.

This clone was seen only a few times. At one end, the junction sequence differs from germline, possibly due to a read error. V and J are TRBV19 and TRBJ2-1; unclear D gene. This CDR3 contains 11 residues. Germline V lookup: CDR1 LNHDA, CDR2 SQIVND (reference sequence). Here the CDR3 DNA reads TGTGCCAGTAGTACTTACACTGAGCAGTTCTTC. Its protein is CASSTYTEQFF.

The CDR3 sequence: CASSLDLRGAEDTQYF. Written as DNA, the CDR3 is TGTGCCAGCAGCTTAGATCTGCGGGGGGCCGAAGATACGCAGTATTTT. The V call is TRBV11-3, the J call TRBJ2-3; 8 bases agree with TRBD2. CDR1 SGHNT and CDR2 YENEEA come from the germline V gene. V dropped 0 bases and J dropped 5; count of bases not matched to a gene: 7. The CDR3 has 16 amino acids.

The chain is built from TRBV30 and TRBJ1-1, with D possibly matching TRBD1 (6 bases). This CDR3 region has 16 residues. V was trimmed by 0 bases and J by 1 base, leaving 15 bases between them. Germline-derived CDR1 and CDR2 are GTSNPN and SVGIG (reference sequence). The CDR3 reads CAWSVLRTVTNTEAFF. The CDR3 DNA reads as TGTGCCTGGAGTGTACTTAGGACAGTAACGAACACTGAAGCTTTCTTT.

This clone came up once. This rearrangement joins TRBV19 to TRBJ1-5; D call uncertain. V was pared by 4 bases and J by 0 bases, with 7 bases between. CDR3 length: 14 amino acids. Germline CDR1 reads LNHDA; CDR2 reads SQIVND (reference sequence). The CDR3 loop reads CASSTTYSNQPQHF. CDR3 DNA sequence: TGTGCCAGTAGTACCACTTATAGCAATCAGCCCCAGCATTTT.